The entry below gives a single T cell receptor beta chain sequence along with its context. Selection required adequate fresh-frozen tumor tissue plus more than two years' survival data. This CDR3 has 15 residues. Trimming stripped 5 bases from V and 2 bases from J, with 13 bases between. CDR1 and CDR2 (germline): LNHDA, SQIVND (reference sequence). This entry comes from a study of glioma-infiltrating T cells after dendritic cell vaccination. The data were produced by immunoSEQ multiplex PCR, yet TCRdb's version contains in-frame clones alone and is incomplete. This table has just under 85,000 clones, approximately 90% appearing once.

The chain uses TRBV19 and TRBJ1-5; D is perhaps TRBD1 (6 bases). The sample was blood, taken before dendritic cell vaccination. The TCR originated in a human donor with glioblastoma. The CDR3 region has the DNA TGTGCCAGTAGTTTACAGGGTCGGGGCAATCAGCCCCAGCATTTT. It translates to CASSLQGRGNQPQHF.